This TCR beta chain is drawn from a study of T cell responses to AZD1222 COVID-19 vaccine. The protocol was immunoSEQ multiplex PCR, while the TCRdb copy is restricted to in-frame clones and leaves out a portion. The sample yields 140,000 to 150,000 clones, roughly nine tenths seen once. The sample holds one count of this clone. V lost 5 bases to trimming and J lost 6 bases; unmatched junction nucleotides: 9. The CDR3 is 14 amino acids. The germline V gene encodes CDR1 SGHTA and CDR2 FQGNSA. The clonotype was recovered from an adult who received the MenACWY meningococcal vaccine as a control. V and J are TRBV7-2 and TRBJ1-1; 7 bases are shared with TRBD1. The sample was peripheral blood, taken 28 days after the second dose of the MenACWY control vaccine. The CDR3 DNA reads as TGTGCCAGCAGCCCCCAAGGGCAGGGGGCTGAAGCTTTCTTT. Translation gives CASSPQGQGAEAFF.